This TCR beta chain was obtained from a study of blood T cell repertoires in COVID-19. The wider study: Acute and convalescent COVID-19 samples came from the United States, Italy and Spain. In each case, the material was cDNA or gDNA derived from T cells, B-cell-depleted T cells, or PBMCs.

The germline CDR1 and CDR2 sequences are SGHRS and YFSETQ. CDR3 length equals 15 residues. V lost 0 bases, J lost 5 bases, and 14 bases lay in between. As originally analysed: Amplification of reference gene primers was used by the study to estimate nucleated cell counts. Generated by immunoSEQ multiplex PCR, the TCRdb table keeps only in-frame clones and is missing some. V and J calls and clone size follow that table, whereas D and trimming were derived from the DNA. The sample lists some 220,000 clones, roughly 85% occurring once. Patients from Seattle were sampled longitudinally, starting during active infection.

Sequenced input: peripheral blood. The chain carries TRBV5-1 and TRBJ1-1; D is unresolved. The sequence came from a woman aged 70-85 years with COVID-19, enrolled during active disease. The CDR3 loop is CASSLETGRRTEAFF. Written as DNA, the CDR3 is TGCGCCAGCAGCTTGGAGACCGGGCGGAGGACTGAAGCTTTCTTT.